This TCR beta chain was sequenced for a study of OX40 agonist ivuxolimab in advanced cancers. The CDR3 covers 17 residues. Germline V gene data show CDR1 as SGHTA and CDR2 as FQGNSA. Unmatched junction bases numbered 13, after V lost 5 bases and J lost 5 bases. The protocol was immunoSEQ multiplex PCR, while the TCRdb copy is restricted to in-frame clones and leaves out a portion. The sample lists 98,000 or so clones, around 90% seen once, with 0.5% to 0.8% in the top ten. This rearrangement joins TRBV7-2 to TRBJ2-1; 9 bases fit TRBD2. The source is an adult with an advanced solid tumor such as melanoma, head and neck, liver or kidney cancer. Sequenced here: CD4+ or CD8+ T cells sorted from blood, sampled in a trial of the OX40 agonist ivuxolimab. CDR3 in DNA: TGTGCCAGCAGCCCTAGACCCCTAGCGGGGTCGAACAATGAGCAGTTCTTC. This sequence encodes CASSPRPLAGSNNEQFF.